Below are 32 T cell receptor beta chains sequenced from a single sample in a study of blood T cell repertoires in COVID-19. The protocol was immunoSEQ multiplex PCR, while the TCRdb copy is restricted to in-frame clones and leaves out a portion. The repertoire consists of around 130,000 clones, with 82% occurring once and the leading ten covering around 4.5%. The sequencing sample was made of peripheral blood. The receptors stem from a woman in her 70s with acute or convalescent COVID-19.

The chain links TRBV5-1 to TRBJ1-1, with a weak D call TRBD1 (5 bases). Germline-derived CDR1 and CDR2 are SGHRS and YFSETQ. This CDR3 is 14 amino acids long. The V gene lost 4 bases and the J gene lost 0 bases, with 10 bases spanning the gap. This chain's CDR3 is CASSAGTVNTEAFF. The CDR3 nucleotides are TGCGCCAGCAGCGCGGGGACGGTGAACACTGAAGCTTTCTTT.

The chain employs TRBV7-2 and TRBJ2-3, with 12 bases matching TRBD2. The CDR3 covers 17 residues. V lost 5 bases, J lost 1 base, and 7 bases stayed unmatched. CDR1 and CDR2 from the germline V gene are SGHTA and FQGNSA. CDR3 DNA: TGTGCCAGCAGCCCCGCTCCTAGCGGGGGGGGCACAGATACGCAGTATTTT. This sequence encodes CASSPAPSGGGTDTQYF. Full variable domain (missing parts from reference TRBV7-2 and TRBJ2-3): GAGVSQSPSNKVTEKGKDVELRCDPISGHTALYWYRQSLGQGLEFLIYFQGNSAPDKSGLPSDRFSAERTGGSVSTLTIQRTQQEDSAVYLCASSPAPSGGGTDTQYFGPGTRLTVL.

The DNA for the CDR3 is TGTGCCAGCAGCTTTGCCCGGGGGGTGGGGACTGAAGCTTTCTTT. Translated, it gives CASSFARGVGTEAFF. The gene calls are TRBV7-2 and TRBJ1-1, with D perhaps matching TRBD1 (5 bases). Trimming removed 3 bases at V and 5 bases at J, with 16 bases between. This CDR3 contains 15 residues. Germline V gives CDR1 SGHTA, CDR2 FQGNSA.

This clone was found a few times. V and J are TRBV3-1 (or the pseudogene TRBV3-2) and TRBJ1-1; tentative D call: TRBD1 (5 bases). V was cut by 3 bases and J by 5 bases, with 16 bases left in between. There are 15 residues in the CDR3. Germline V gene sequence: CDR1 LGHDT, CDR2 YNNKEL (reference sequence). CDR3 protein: CASSQGAGPGTEAFF. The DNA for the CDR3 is TGTGCCAGCAGCCAGGGCGCGGGGCCGGGGACTGAAGCTTTCTTT.

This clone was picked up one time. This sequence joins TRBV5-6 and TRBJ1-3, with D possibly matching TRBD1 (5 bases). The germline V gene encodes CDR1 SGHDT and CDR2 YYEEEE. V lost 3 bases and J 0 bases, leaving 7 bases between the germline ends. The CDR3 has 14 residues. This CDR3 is CASSSTDSGNTIYF. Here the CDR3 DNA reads TGTGCCAGCAGCTCGACAGACTCTGGAAACACCATATATTTT.

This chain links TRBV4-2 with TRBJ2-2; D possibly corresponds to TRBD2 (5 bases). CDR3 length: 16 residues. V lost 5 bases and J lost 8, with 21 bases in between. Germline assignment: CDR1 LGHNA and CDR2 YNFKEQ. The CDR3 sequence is CASSTPGNGVGGELFF. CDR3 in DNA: TGTGCCAGCAGCACCCCCGGGAATGGCGTGGGAGGGGAGCTGTTTTTT.

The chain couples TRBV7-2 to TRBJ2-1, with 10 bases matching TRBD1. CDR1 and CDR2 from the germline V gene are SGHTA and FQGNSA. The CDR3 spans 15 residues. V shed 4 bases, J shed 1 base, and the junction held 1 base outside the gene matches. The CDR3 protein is CASSSDRGSYNEQFF. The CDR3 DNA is TGTGCCAGCAGCTCGGACAGGGGGTCCTACAATGAGCAGTTCTTC.

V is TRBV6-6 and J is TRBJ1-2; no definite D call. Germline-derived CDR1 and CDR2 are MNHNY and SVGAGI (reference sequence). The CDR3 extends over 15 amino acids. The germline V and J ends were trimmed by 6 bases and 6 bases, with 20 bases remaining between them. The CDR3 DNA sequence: TGTGCCAGCAGGAATCCCCGACCGGGAAATAATGGCTACACCTTC. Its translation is CASRNPRPGNNGYTF.

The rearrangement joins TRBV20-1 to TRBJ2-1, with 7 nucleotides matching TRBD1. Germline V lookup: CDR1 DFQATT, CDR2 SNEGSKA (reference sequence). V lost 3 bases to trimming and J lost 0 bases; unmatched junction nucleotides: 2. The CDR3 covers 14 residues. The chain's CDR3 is CSASGTVSYNEQFF. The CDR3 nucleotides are TGCAGTGCTAGTGGGACAGTCTCCTACAATGAGCAGTTCTTC.

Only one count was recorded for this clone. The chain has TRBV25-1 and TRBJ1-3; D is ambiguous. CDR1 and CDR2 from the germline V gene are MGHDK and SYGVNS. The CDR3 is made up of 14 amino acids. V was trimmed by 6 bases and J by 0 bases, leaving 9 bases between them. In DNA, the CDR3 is TGTGCCAGCAGCCACCGGGGCTCTGGAAACACCATATATTTT. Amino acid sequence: CASSHRGSGNTIYF.

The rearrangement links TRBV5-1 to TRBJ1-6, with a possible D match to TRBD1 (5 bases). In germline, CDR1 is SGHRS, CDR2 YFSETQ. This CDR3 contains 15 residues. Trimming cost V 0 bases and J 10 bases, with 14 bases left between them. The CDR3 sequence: CASSLVGEGRSPLHF. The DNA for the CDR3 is TGCGCCAGCAGCTTGGTGGGGGAGGGTCGCTCACCCCTCCACTTT.

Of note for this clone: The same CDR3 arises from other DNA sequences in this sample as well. In nucleotides, the CDR3 is TGTGCTAGTGGCTTTAGCGGGGGGGCAGATACGCAGTATTTT. Encoded protein: CASGFSGGADTQYF. This chain connects TRBV12-5 to TRBJ2-3; 11 nucleotides agree with TRBD2. The germline CDR1 and CDR2 sequences are LGHNT and FRNRAP. The V segment lost 6 bases and the J segment 4 bases; nucleotides outside the gene matches: 3. CDR3 size: 14 residues.

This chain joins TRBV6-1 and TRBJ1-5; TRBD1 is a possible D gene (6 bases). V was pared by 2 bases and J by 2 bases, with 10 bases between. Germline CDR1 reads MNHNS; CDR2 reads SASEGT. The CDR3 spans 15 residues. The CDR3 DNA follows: TGTGCCAGCAGTGAATGGTCAGGGGGCAATCAGCCCCAGCATTTT. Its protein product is CASSEWSGGNQPQHF.

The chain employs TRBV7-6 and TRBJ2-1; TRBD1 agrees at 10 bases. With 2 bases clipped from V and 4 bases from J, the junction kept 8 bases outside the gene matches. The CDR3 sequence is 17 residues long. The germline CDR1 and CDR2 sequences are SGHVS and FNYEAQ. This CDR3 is CASSLNPGTGAYNEQFF. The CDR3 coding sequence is TGTGCCAGCAGCTTAAATCCAGGGACAGGGGCTTACAATGAGCAGTTCTTC.

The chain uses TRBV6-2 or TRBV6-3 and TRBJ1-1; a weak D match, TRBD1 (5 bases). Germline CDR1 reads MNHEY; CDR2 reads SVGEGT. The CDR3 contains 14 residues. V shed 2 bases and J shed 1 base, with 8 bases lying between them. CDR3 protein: CASSYTGPNTEAFF. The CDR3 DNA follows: TGTGCCAGCAGTTACACAGGACCGAACACTGAAGCTTTCTTT.

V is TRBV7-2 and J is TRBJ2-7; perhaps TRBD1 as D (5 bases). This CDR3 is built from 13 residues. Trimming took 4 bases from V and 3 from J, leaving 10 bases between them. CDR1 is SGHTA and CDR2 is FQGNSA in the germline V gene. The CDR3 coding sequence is TGTGCCAGCAGCTCCACAGGCTACTACGAGCAGTACTTC. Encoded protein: CASSSTGYYEQYF.

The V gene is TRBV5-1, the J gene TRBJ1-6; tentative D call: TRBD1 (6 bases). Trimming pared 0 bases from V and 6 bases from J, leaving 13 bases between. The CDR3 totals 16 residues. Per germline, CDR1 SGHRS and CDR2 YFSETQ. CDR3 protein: CASSLESGQINSPLHF. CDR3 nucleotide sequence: TGCGCCAGCAGCTTGGAGTCCGGACAGATTAATTCACCCCTCCACTTT.

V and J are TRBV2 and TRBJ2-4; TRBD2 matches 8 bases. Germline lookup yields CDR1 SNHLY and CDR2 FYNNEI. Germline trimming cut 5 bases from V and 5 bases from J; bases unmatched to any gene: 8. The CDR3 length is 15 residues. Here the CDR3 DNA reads TGTGCCAGCAGTCGGGGGGGTTGGCCCCAAAACATTCAGTACTTC. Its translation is CASSRGGWPQNIQYF.

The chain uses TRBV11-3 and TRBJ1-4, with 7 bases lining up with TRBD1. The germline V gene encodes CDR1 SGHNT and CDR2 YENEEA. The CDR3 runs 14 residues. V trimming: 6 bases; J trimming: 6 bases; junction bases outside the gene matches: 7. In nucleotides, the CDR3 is TGTGCCAGCAGTTGGGGACAGACCGATGAAAAACTGTTTTTT. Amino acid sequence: CASSWGQTDEKLFF.

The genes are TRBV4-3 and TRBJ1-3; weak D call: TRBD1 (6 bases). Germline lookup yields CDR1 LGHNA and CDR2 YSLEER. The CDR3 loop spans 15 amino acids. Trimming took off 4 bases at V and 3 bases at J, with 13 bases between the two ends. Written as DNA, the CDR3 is TGCGCCAGCAGCCCACAGGGAGTAGGTGGAAACACCATATATTTT. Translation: CASSPQGVGGNTIYF.

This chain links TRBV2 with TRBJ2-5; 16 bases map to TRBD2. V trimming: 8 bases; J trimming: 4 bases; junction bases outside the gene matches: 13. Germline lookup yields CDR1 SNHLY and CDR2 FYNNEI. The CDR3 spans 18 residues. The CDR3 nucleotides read TGTGCCAGCCTCACCGGGACTAGCGGGGGGGCGAGTGGAGAGACCCAGTACTTC. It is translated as CASLTGTSGGASGETQYF. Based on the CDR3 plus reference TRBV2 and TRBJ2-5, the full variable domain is EPEVTQTPSHQVTQMGQEVILRCVPISNHLYFYWYRQILGQKVEFLVSFYNNEISEKSEIFDDQFSVERPDGSNFTLKIRSTKLEDSAMYFCASLTGTSGGASGETQYFGPGTRLLVL.

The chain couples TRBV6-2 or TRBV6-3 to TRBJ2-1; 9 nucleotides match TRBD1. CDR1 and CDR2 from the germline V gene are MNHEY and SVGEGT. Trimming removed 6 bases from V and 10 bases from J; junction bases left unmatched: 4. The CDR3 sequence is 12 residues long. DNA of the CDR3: TGTGCCAGCAGCACAGGGGGCGAAGAGCAGTTCTTC. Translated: CASSTGGEEQFF.

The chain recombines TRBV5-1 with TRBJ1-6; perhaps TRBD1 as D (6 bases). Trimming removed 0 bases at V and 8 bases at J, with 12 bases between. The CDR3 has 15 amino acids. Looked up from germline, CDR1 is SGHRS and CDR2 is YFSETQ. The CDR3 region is CASSLEGQGYSPLHF. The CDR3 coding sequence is TGCGCCAGCAGCTTGGAAGGCCAGGGGTATTCACCCCTCCACTTT.

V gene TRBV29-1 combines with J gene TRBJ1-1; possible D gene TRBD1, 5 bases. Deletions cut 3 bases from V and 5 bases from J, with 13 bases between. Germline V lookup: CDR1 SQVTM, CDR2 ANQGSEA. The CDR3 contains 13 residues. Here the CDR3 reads CSVDLGGGTEAFF. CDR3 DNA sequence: TGCAGCGTTGACCTGGGGGGGGGAACTGAAGCTTTCTTT.

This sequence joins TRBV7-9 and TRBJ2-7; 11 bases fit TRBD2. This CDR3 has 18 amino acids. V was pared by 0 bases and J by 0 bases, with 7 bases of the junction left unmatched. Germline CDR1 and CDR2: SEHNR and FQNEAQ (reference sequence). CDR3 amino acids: CASSLARPGLADSYEQYV. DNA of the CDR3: TGTGCCAGCAGCTTAGCGAGGCCGGGACTAGCGGACTCCTACGAGCAGTACGTC.

CDR3 loop: CASSNLAGGYQETQYF. The DNA for the CDR3 is TGTGCCAGCAGCAACTTAGCGGGGGGCTACCAAGAGACCCAGTACTTC. The rearrangement links TRBV5-6 to TRBJ2-5; TRBD2 matches at 10 bases. CDR3 length: 16 amino acids. V gave up 4 bases and J gave up 0 bases; unmatched junction bases: 6. CDR1 is SGHDT, CDR2 YYEEEE, per germline. The full variable domain, with the rest looked up from reference TRBV5-6 and TRBJ2-5, is DAGVTQSPTHLIKTRGQQVTLRCSPKSGHDTVSWYQQALGQGPQFIFQYYEEEERQRGNFPDRFSGHQFPNYSSELNVNALLLGDSALYLCASSNLAGGYQETQYFGPGTRLLVL.

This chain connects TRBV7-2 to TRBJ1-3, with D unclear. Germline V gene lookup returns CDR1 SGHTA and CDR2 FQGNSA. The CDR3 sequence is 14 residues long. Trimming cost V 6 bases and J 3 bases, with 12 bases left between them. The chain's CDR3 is CASRGATFGNTIYF. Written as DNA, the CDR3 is TGTGCCAGCAGGGGAGCGACTTTTGGAAACACCATATATTTT.

CDR3 nucleotides: TGTGCCAGCAGACAAGGCGGATGGTATGGCTACACCTTC. Translated, it gives CASRQGGWYGYTF. V usage is TRBV2 and J usage is TRBJ1-2; D remains unclear. This CDR3 is built from 13 residues. Germline V lookup: CDR1 SNHLY, CDR2 FYNNEI. Between the trimmed V and J ends, which lost 6 bases and 5 bases, there was a span of 13 bases.

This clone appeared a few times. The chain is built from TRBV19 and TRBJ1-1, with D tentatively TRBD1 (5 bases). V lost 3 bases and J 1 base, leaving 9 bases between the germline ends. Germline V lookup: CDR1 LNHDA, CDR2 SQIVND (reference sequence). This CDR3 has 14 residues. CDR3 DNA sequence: TGTGCCAGTAGTATTCTACAGGAGAACACTGAAGCTTTCTTT. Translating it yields CASSILQENTEAFF.

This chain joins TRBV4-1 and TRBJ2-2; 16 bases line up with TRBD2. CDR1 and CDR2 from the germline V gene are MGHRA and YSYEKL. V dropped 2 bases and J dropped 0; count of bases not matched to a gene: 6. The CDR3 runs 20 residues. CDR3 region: CASSQSGLAGGPANTGELFF. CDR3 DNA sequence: TGCGCCAGCAGCCAATCGGGACTAGCGGGGGGGCCCGCGAACACCGGGGAGCTGTTTTTT.

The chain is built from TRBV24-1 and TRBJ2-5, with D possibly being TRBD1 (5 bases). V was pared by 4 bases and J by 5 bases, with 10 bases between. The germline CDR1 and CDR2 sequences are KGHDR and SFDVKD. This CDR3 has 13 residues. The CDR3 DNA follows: TGTGCCACCAGTGAGGCAGGGCGGGAGACCCAGTACTTC. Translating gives CATSEAGRETQYF.

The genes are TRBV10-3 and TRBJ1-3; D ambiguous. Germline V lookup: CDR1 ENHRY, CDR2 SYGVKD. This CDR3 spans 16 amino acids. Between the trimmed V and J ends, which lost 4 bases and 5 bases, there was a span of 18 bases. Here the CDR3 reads CAISGRGRQSRNTIYF. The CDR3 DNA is TGTGCCATCAGTGGGCGGGGAAGGCAATCTCGAAACACCATATATTTT.